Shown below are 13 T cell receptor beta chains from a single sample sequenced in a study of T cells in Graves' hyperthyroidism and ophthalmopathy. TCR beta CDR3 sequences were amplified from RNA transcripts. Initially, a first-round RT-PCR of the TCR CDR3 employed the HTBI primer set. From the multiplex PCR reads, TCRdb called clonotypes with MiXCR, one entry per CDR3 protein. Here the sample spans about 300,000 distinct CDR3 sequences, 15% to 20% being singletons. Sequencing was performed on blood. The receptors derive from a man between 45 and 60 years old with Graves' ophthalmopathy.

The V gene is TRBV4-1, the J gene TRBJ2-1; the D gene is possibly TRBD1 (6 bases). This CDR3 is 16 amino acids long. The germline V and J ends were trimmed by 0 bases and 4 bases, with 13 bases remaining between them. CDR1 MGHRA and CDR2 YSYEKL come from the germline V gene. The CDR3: CASSQDLWTEYNEQFF. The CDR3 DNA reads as TGCGCCAGCAGCCAAGATCTTTGGACAGAATACAATGAGCAGTTCTTC.

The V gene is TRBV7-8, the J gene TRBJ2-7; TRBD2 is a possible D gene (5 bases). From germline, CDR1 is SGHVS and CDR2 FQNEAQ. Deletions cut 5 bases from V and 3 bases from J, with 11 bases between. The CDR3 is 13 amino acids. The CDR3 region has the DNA TGTGCCAGCAGCCCTACCCGGGGCTACGAGCAGTACTTC. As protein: CASSPTRGYEQYF.

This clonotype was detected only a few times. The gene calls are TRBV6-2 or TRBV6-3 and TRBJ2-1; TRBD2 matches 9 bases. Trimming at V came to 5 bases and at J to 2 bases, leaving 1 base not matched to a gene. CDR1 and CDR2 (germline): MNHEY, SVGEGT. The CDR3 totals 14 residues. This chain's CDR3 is CASSLAGTYNEQFF. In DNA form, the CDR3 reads TGTGCCAGCAGTCTAGCGGGAACCTACAATGAGCAGTTCTTC.

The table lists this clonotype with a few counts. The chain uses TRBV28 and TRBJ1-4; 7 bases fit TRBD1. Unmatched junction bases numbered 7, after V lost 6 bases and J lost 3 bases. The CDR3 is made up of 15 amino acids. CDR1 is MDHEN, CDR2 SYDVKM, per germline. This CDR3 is CASRPTGEPNEKLFF. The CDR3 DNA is TGTGCCAGCAGACCCACAGGGGAACCTAATGAAAAACTGTTTTTT. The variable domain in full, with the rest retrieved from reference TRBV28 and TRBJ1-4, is DVKVTQSSRYLVKRTGEKVFLECVQDMDHENMFWYRQDPGLGLRLIYFSYDVKMKEKGDIPEGYSVSREKKERFSLILESASTNQTSMYLCASRPTGEPNEKLFFGSGTQLSVL.

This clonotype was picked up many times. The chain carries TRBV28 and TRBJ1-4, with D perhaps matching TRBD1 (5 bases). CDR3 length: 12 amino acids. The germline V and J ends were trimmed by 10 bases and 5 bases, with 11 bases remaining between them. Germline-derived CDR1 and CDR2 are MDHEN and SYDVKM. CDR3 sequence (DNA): TGTGCCATTTTGGGGCAGAATGAAAAACTGTTTTTT. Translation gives CAILGQNEKLFF.

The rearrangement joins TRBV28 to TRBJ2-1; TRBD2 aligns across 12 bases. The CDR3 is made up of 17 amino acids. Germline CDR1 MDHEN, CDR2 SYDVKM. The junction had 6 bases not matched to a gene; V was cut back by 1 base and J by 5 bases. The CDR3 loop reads CASSLSGLAGRDNEQFF. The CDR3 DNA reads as TGTGCCAGCAGTTTATCCGGACTAGCGGGAAGGGACAATGAGCAGTTCTTC.

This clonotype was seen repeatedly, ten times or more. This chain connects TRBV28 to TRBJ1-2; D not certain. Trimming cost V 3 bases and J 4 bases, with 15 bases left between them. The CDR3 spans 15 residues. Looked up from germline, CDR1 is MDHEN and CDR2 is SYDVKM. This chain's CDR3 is CASSFRAEAPYGYTF. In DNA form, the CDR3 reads TGTGCCAGCAGTTTTCGTGCAGAGGCCCCCTATGGCTACACCTTC.

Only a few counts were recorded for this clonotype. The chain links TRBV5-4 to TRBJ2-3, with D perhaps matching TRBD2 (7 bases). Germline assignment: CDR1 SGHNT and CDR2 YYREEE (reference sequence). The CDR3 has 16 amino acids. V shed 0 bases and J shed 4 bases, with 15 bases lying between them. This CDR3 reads CASSLAGGGGADTQYF. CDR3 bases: TGTGCCAGCAGCTTGGCGGGAGGTGGGGGCGCAGATACGCAGTATTTT. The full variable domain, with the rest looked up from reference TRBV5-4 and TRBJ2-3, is ETGVTQSPTHLIKTRGQQVTLRCSSQSGHNTVSWYQQALGQGPQFIFQYYREEENGRGNFPPRFSGLQFPNYSSELNVNALELDDSALYLCASSLAGGGGADTQYFGPGTRLTVL.

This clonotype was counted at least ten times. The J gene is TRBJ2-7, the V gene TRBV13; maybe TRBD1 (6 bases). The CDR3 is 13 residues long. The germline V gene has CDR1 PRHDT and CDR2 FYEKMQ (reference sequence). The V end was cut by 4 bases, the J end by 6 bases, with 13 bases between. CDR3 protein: CASSSDRKSEQYF. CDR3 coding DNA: TGTGCCAGCAGCTCCGACAGGAAAAGCGAGCAGTACTTC.

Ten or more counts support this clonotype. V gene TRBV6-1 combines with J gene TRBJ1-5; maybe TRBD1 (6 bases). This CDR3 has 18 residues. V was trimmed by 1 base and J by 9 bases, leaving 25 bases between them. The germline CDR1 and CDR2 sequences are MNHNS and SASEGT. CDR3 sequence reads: CASSEGGGRVGARWPQHF. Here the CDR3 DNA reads TGTGCCAGCAGTGAAGGGGGGGGCAGGGTAGGAGCGCGATGGCCCCAGCATTTT.

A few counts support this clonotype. In nucleotides, the CDR3 is TGTGCCATCAGTGAGTCAACAGGTGGTTTTGCTTTCTTT. The encoded protein is CAISESTGGFAFF. This chain joins TRBV10-3 and TRBJ1-1; weak D call: TRBD1 (5 bases). The V gene lost 0 bases and the J gene lost 11 bases, with 13 bases spanning the gap. The CDR3 has 13 residues. CDR1 is ENHRY and CDR2 is SYGVKD in the germline V gene.

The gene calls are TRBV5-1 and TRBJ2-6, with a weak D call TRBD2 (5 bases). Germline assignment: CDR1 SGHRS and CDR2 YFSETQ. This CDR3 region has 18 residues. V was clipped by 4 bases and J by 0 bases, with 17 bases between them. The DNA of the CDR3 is TGCGCCAGCAGCCCAGCCCGGGGATCCCTCTCTGGGGCCAACGTCCTGACTTTC. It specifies CASSPARGSLSGANVLTF.

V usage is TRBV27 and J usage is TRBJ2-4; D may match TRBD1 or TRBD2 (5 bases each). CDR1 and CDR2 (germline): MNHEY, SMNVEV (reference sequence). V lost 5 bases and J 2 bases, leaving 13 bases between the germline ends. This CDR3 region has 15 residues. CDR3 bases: TGTGCCAGCAGTCGGGGCCAGCCAACCAAAAACATTCAGTACTTC. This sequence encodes CASSRGQPTKNIQYF.